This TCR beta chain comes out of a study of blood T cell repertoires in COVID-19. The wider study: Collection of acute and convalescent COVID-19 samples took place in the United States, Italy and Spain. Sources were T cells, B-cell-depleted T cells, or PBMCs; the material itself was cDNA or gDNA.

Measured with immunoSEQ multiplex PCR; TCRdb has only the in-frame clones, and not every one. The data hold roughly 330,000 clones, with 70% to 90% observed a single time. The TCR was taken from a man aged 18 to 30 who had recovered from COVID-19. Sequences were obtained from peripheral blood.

CDR3 loop: CASSLGGGADLYEQYF. The CDR3 DNA reads as TGCGCCAGCAGCTTGGGAGGGGGCGCCGATCTCTACGAGCAGTACTTC. The chain employs TRBV5-1 and TRBJ2-7; 7 bases map to TRBD1. Losses at the gene ends were 0 bases for V and 3 bases for J; bases not matched to a gene: 9. Germline loops: CDR1 SGHRS, CDR2 YFSETQ. The CDR3 has 16 residues.